These 18 T cell receptor beta chains came from one sample sequenced in a study of cytomegalovirus exposure and HLA in healthy donors (dated by TCRdb to 2015 to 2018). Receptor amplification or capture employed the immunoSEQ multiplex PCR assay. For the multiplex PCR, a mixture combining 60 forward primers for TCR Vbeta segments and 13 reverse primers for TCR Jbeta segments was used. TCRdb obtained this table from immuneACCESS and retained in-frame rearrangements with V and J assigned. These tables miss some clones; where compared with another copy, unresolved V genes account for less than half of the shortfall, and the remainder is unexplained. The sample profile shows about 140,000 clones; 80% to 90% of them were found once. Almost 2.5% of the sample is held by the ten biggest clonotypes. Sequencing input: PBMCs. The receptors originated from a boy aged 2-15 years in good health and CMV-seronegative.

This sequence joins TRBV9 and TRBJ1-1, with D hard to call. Germline V gene lookup returns CDR1 SGDLS and CDR2 YYNGEE. The CDR3 runs 16 residues. V dropped 8 bases and J dropped 1 base, with 21 bases sitting between them. CDR3 amino acids: CARETQRRDGNTEAFF. CDR3 DNA: TGTGCCAGGGAGACCCAGAGGAGGGATGGGAACACTGAAGCTTTCTTT.

Here the CDR3 DNA reads TGTGCCACCAGCAGAGCCCTAGCGGGGGGGGGACAAGAGACCCAGTACTTC. This translates into CATSRALAGGGQETQYF. This sequence joins TRBV15 and TRBJ2-5; 12 nucleotides align to TRBD2. Germline V lookup: CDR1 LNHNV, CDR2 YYDKDF (reference sequence). V was clipped by 1 base and J by 2 bases; unmatched bases: 5. The CDR3 is 17 amino acids.

The genes are TRBV6-5 and TRBJ2-5; 13 nucleotides match TRBD2. Losses at the gene ends were 6 bases for V and 5 bases for J; bases not matched to a gene: 6. The V gene's germline CDR1 is MNHEY and CDR2 SVGAGI. This CDR3 is built from 15 residues. CDR3 DNA: TGTGCCAGCAGCAAGACTAGCGGGGGGCTGGAGACCCAGTACTTC. Protein: CASSKTSGGLETQYF.

The table lists this clone with a few counts. The chain combines TRBV14 with TRBJ2-7, with 8 positions matching TRBD1. CDR1 SGHDN and CDR2 FVKESK come from the germline V gene. Germline trimming cut 4 bases from V and 0 bases from J; bases unmatched to any gene: 8. The length of the CDR3 is 16 residues. CDR3 sequence reads: CASSRSPGQVSYEQYF. The CDR3 DNA is TGTGCCAGCAGCCGATCGCCGGGACAGGTCTCCTACGAGCAGTACTTC. Filled out from reference TRBV14 and TRBJ2-7, the complete variable domain reads EAGVTQFPSHSVIEKGQTVTLRCDPISGHDNLYWYRRVMGKEIKFLLHFVKESKQDESGMPNNRFLAERTGGTYSTLKVQPAELEDSGVYFCASSRSPGQVSYEQYFGPGTRLTVT.

This clone occurred a few times. This chain connects TRBV19 to TRBJ2-1; 11 bases are shared with TRBD2. The CDR3 is 16 amino acids. Germline CDR1 and CDR2: LNHDA and SQIVND (reference sequence). The V segment lost 3 bases and the J segment 7 bases; nucleotides outside the gene matches: 8. The chain's CDR3 is CASSIAPSGGRNEQFF. The CDR3 DNA is TGTGCCAGTAGTATCGCCCCTAGCGGGGGGCGAAATGAGCAGTTCTTC. Full variable domain (rest looked up from reference TRBV19 and TRBJ2-1): DGGITQSPKYLFRKEGQNVTLSCEQNLNHDAMYWYRQDPGQGLRLIYYSQIVNDFQKGDIAEGYSVSREKKESFPLTVTSAQKNPTAFYLCASSIAPSGGRNEQFFGPGTRLTVL.

The chain employs TRBV9 and TRBJ2-2, with 7 bases fitting TRBD1. CDR3 length: 16 amino acids. CDR1 and CDR2 (germline): SGDLS, YYNGEE. The V gene end was trimmed by 4 bases and the J gene end by 0 bases; junction bases not matched to a gene: 6. The CDR3 here is CASSSTGDANTGELFF. CDR3 DNA sequence: TGTGCCAGCAGCTCCACAGGGGATGCGAACACCGGGGAGCTGTTTTTT. Based on the CDR3 plus reference TRBV9 and TRBJ2-2, the full variable domain is DSGVTQTPKHLITATGQRVTLRCSPRSGDLSVYWYQQSLDQGLQFLIQYYNGEERAKGNILERFSAQQFPDLHSELNLSSLELGDSALYFCASSSTGDANTGELFFGEGSRLTVL.

The chain recombines TRBV30 with TRBJ2-4; a possible D gene is TRBD2 (6 bases). The ends were cut back, 0 bases at V and 7 bases at J, with 13 bases in the middle. Germline V CDR1 and CDR2: GTSNPN, SVGIG (reference sequence). This CDR3 region has 14 residues. The CDR3 DNA follows: TGTGCCTGGAGTGTAGTAGGCGGGAAGAACATTCAGTACTTC. Encoded protein: CAWSVVGGKNIQYF.

The chain employs TRBV7-9 and TRBJ1-3; 8 bases agree with TRBD1. Germline CDR1 reads SEHNR; CDR2 reads FQNEAQ (reference sequence). The CDR3 is 16 amino acids. V lost 5 bases, J lost 5 bases, and 11 bases stayed unmatched. CDR3 bases: TGTGCCAGCAGCCCCCGGACAGGGTTCGACAGAAACACCATATATTTT. It encodes CASSPRTGFDRNTIYF.

This chain uses TRBV10-3 with TRBJ1-4; no clear D gene. V shed 0 bases and J shed 3 bases, with 8 bases lying between them. Germline V gene lookup returns CDR1 ENHRY and CDR2 SYGVKD. The CDR3 spans 15 residues. The CDR3, as DNA: TGTGCCATCAGTGAGTCGCCGGTTGCTAATGAAAAACTGTTTTTT. Its protein product is CAISESPVANEKLFF.

The genes are TRBV6-1 and TRBJ2-5, with TRBD2 as a possible D gene (6 bases). Germline-derived CDR1 and CDR2 are MNHNS and SASEGT. This CDR3 is built from 14 residues. Trimming took 4 bases from V and 5 from J, leaving 14 bases between them. CDR3 nucleotides: TGTGCCAGCAGTGCCTTTCCGGGGAGGGAGACCCAGTACTTC. Its translation: CASSAFPGRETQYF.

The rearrangement joins TRBV5-1 to TRBJ1-1; TRBD1 agrees at 10 bases. Germline V gene data show CDR1 as SGHRS and CDR2 as YFSETQ. The V segment lost 4 bases and the J segment 3 bases; nucleotides outside the gene matches: 6. The CDR3 sequence is 15 residues long. This CDR3 reads CASSRQGARDTEAFF. CDR3 in DNA: TGCGCCAGCAGCCGACAGGGGGCGCGGGACACTGAAGCTTTCTTT.

This clone was seen a single time. The J gene is TRBJ2-1, the V gene TRBV25-1; 11 bases are a match to TRBD2. Per the germline V gene, CDR1 is MGHDK and CDR2 is SYGVNS. The J segment lost 9 bases and the V segment lost 1 base, leaving 5 bases of the junction unmatched. This CDR3 region has 15 residues. The DNA of the CDR3 is TGTGCCAGCAGTGAATCGCTAGCGGGAGGCGGTGAGCAGTTCTTC. This encodes CASSESLAGGGEQFF.

The V gene is TRBV10-3, the J gene TRBJ1-2; tentative D call: TRBD1 (6 bases). CDR1 and CDR2 (germline): ENHRY, SYGVKD. This CDR3 has 15 amino acids. The germline V and J ends were trimmed by 3 bases and 0 bases, with 11 bases remaining between them. CDR3 sequence (DNA): TGTGCCATCAGTGACCGTAGGACAGCTAACTATGGCTACACCTTC. Encoded protein: CAISDRRTANYGYTF.

The V and J genes are TRBV10-3 and TRBJ2-6; no definite D call. The CDR3 extends over 16 amino acids. Germline V lookup: CDR1 ENHRY, CDR2 SYGVKD. The ends were cut back, 4 bases at V and 0 bases at J, with 10 bases in the middle. CDR3 nucleotide sequence: TGTGCCATCAGTGCAGAACAGAGCTCTGGGGCCAACGTCCTGACTTTC. This codes for CAISAEQSSGANVLTF.

This CDR3 reads CASSPSRVAGGGTYNEQFF. The CDR3 nucleotides read TGTGCCAGCAGCCCATCCCGGGTGGCGGGGGGAGGGACCTACAATGAGCAGTTCTTC. The J gene is TRBJ2-1, the V gene TRBV7-3; 8 bases are a match to TRBD2. CDR3 length equals 19 residues. V gave up 5 bases and J gave up 2 bases; unmatched junction bases: 17. The V gene's germline CDR1 is SGHTA and CDR2 FQGTGA.

This clone was observed a few times. This chain joins TRBV4-1 and TRBJ1-3; TRBD1 aligns across 7 bases. The germline CDR1 and CDR2 sequences are MGHRA and YSYEKL. The ends lost 4 bases at V and 2 bases at J; junction bases unmatched: 11. There are 17 residues in the CDR3. The CDR3 DNA sequence: TGCGCCAGCAGCCCAATAAACAGGGGTCTGACTGGAAACACCATATATTTT. It specifies CASSPINRGLTGNTIYF.

This clone was seen just once. In DNA form, the CDR3 reads TGTGCCAGCAGCTTGGCAGCGGGGGGTAACTACGAGCAGTACTTC. This gives the protein CASSLAAGGNYEQYF. The chain uses TRBV5-4 and TRBJ2-7; 9 nucleotides align to TRBD2. Per the germline V gene, CDR1 is SGHNT and CDR2 is YYREEE (reference sequence). CDR3 size: 15 residues. V shed 0 bases and J 3 bases; nucleotides not matched to a gene: 4.

V and J are TRBV5-8 and TRBJ1-5, with D tentatively TRBD1 (5 bases). This CDR3 region has 15 residues. Germline lookup yields CDR1 SGHTS and CDR2 YDEGEE. Trimming removed 4 bases from V and 8 bases from J, with 19 bases in between. The CDR3 coding sequence is TGTGCCAGCAGCCCGATCGGGTTAAGGGGAAAGCCCCAGCATTTT. Translating it yields CASSPIGLRGKPQHF. The full variable domain, rest sourced from reference TRBV5-8 and TRBJ1-5, is EAGVTQSPTHLIKTRGQQATLRCSPISGHTSVYWYQQALGLGLQFLLWYDEGEERNRGNFPPRFSGRQFPNYSSELNVNALELEDSALYLCASSPIGLRGKPQHFGDGTRLSIL.